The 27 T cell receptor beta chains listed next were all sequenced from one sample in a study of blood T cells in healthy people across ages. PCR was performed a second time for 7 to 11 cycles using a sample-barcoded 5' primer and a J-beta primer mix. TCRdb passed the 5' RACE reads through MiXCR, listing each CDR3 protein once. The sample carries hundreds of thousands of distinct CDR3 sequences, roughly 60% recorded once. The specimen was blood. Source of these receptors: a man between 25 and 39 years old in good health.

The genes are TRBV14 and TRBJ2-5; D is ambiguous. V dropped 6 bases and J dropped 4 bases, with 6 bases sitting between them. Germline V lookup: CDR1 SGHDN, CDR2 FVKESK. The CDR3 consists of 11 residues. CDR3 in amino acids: CASRDPETQYF. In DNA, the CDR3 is TGTGCCAGCAGGGACCCAGAGACCCAGTACTTC.

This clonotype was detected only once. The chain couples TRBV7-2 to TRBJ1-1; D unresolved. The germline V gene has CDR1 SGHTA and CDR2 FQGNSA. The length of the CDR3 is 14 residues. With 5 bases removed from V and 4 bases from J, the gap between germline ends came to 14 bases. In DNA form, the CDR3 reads TGTGCCAGCAGCATAATGACCGTTTCCACTGAAGCTTTCTTT. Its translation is CASSIMTVSTEAFF.

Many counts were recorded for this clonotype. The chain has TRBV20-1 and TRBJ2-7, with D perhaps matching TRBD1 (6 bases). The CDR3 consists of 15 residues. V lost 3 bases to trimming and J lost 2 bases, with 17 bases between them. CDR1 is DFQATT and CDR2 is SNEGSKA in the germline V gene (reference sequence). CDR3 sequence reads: CSASNPGQLTYEQYF. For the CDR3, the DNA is TGCAGTGCTAGTAATCCGGGACAACTGACCTACGAGCAGTACTTC.

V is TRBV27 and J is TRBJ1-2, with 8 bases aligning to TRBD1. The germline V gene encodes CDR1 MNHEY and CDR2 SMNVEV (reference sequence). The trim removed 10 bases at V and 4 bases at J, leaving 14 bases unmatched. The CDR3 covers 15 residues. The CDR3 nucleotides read TGTGCCACCCTTCCGCGGACAGGGCCCATCTATGGCTACACCTTC. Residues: CATLPRTGPIYGYTF.

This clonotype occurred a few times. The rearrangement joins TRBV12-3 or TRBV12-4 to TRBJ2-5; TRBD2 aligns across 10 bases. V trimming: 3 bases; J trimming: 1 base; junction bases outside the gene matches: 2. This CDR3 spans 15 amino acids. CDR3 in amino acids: CASSFVAGGQETQYF. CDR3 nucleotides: TGTGCCAGCAGTTTTGTAGCGGGAGGCCAAGAGACCCAGTACTTC.

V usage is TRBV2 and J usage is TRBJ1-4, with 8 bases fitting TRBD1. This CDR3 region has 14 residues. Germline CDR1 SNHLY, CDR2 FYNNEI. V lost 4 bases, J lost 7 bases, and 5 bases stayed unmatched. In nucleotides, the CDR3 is TGTGCCAGCAGTGGAGGACAGGGAAGTGAAAAACTGTTTTTT. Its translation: CASSGGQGSEKLFF.

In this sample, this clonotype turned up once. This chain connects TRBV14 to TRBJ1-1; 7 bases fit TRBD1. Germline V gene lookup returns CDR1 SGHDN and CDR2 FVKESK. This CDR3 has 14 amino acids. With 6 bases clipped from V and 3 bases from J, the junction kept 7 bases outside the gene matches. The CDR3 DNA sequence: TGTGCCAGCAGGCGGACAGGACGAGACACTGAAGCTTTCTTT. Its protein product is CASRRTGRDTEAFF. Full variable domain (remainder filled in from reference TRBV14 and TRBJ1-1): EAGVTQFPSHSVIEKGQTVTLRCDPISGHDNLYWYRRVMGKEIKFLLHFVKESKQDESGMPNNRFLAERTGGTYSTLKVQPAELEDSGVYFCASRRTGRDTEAFFGQGTRLTVV.

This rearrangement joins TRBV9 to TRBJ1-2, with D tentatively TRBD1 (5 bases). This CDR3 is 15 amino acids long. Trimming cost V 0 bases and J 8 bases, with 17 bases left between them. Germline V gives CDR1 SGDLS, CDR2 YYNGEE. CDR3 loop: CASSVGTFTGGGYTF. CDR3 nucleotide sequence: TGTGCCAGCAGCGTAGGGACCTTTACGGGGGGAGGCTACACCTTC.

The CDR3 sequence is CSAISGQGIQETQYF. Here the CDR3 DNA reads TGCAGTGCGATTTCGGGACAGGGGATACAAGAGACCCAGTACTTC. V gene TRBV20-1 combines with J gene TRBJ2-5; 10 bases line up with TRBD1. Trimming removed 6 bases from V and 2 bases from J; junction bases left unmatched: 9. The CDR3 runs to 15 residues. CDR1 is DFQATT, CDR2 SNEGSKA, per germline (reference sequence).

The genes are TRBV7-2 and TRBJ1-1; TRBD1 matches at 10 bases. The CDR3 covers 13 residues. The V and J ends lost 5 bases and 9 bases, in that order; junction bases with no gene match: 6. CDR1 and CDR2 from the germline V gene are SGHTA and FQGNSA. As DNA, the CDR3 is TGTGCCAGCAGCGTGGACAGGGGGGGGCAAGCTTTCTTT. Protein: CASSVDRGGQAFF.

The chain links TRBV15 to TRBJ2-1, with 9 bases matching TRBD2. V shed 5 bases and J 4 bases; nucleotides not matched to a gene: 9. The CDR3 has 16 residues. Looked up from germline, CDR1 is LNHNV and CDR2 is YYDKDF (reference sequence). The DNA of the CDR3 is TGTGCCACCAGCCGCCGCGGACTAGCGAGTTACAATGAGCAGTTCTTC. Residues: CATSRRGLASYNEQFF.

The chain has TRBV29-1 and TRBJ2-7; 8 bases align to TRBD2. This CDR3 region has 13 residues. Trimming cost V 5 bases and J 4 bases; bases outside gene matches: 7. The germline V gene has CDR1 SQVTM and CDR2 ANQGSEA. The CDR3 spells CSVHIAGFYEQYF. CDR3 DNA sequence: TGCAGCGTTCACATAGCGGGATTTTACGAGCAGTACTTC.

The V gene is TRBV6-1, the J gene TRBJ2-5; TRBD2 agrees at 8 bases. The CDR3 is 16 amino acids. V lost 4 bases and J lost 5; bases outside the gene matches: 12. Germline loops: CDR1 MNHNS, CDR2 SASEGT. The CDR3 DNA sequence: TGTGCCAGCAGTGCCATCGCGTCCGGGGGGGCGGAGACCCAGTACTTC. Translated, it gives CASSAIASGGAETQYF.

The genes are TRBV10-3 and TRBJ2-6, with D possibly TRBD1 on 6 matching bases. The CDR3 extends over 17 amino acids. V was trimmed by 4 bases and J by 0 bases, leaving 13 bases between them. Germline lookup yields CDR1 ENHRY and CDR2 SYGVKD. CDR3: CAISGWDNRSGANVLTF. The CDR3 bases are TGTGCCATCAGTGGTTGGGACAACCGCTCTGGGGCCAACGTCCTGACTTTC.

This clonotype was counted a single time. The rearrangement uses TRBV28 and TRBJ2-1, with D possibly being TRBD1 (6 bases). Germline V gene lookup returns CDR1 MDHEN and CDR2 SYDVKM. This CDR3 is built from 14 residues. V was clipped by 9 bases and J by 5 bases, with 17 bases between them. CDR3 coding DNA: TGTGCCAGTGGGGGCTCCGGCACCAACAATGAGCAGTTCTTC. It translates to CASGGSGTNNEQFF. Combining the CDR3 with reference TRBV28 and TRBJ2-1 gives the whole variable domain DVKVTQSSRYLVKRTGEKVFLECVQDMDHENMFWYRQDPGLGLRLIYFSYDVKMKEKGDIPEGYSVSREKKERFSLILESASTNQTSMYLCASGGSGTNNEQFFGPGTRLTVL.

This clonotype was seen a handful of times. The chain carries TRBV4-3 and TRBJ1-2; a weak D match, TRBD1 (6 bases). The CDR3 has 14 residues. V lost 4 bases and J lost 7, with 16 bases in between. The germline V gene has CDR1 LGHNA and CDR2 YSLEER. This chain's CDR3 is CASSRAGQTGGYTF. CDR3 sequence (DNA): TGCGCCAGCAGCCGGGCAGGACAGACAGGTGGCTACACCTTC.

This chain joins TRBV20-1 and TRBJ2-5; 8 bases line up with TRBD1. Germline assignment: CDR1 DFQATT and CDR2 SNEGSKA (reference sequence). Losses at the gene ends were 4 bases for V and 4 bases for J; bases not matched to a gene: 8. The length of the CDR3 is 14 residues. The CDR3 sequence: CSAKTGVGVETQYF. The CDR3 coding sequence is TGCAGTGCTAAGACAGGGGTAGGGGTAGAGACCCAGTACTTC.

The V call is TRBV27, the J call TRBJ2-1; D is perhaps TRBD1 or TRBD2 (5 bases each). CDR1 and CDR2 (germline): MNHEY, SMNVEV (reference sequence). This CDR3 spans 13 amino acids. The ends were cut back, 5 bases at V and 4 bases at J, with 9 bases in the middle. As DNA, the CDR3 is TGTGCCAGCAGTATCGGGGCTTACAATGAGCAGTTCTTC. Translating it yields CASSIGAYNEQFF.

The DNA for the CDR3 is TGCAGTGCTAGTGCGGAGATCATTGATCAGCCCCAGCATTTT. Translation: CSASAEIIDQPQHF. The chain couples TRBV20-1 to TRBJ1-5; no reliable D call. In germline, CDR1 is DFQATT, CDR2 SNEGSKA (reference sequence). V lost 3 bases and J lost 5, with 14 bases in between. The CDR3 contains 14 residues.

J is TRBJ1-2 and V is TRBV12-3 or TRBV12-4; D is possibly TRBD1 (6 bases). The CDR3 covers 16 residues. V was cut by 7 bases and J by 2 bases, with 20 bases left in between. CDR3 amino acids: CASTDANRVENYGYTF. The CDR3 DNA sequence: TGTGCCAGCACCGACGCCAACAGGGTGGAAAACTATGGCTACACCTTC.

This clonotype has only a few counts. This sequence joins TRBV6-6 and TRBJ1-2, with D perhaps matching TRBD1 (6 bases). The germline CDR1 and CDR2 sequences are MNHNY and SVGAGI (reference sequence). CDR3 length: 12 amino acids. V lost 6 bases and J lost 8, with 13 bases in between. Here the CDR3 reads CASRTQGLGYTF. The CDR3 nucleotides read TGTGCCAGCAGGACGCAGGGGCTCGGCTACACCTTC.

The CDR3, as DNA: TGTGCCACCAGCAGAGTCGGGAGTTCACCCCTCCACTTT. Protein product: CATSRVGSSPLHF. The chain is built from TRBV15 and TRBJ1-6; no reliable D call. V was cut by 1 base and J by 9 bases, with 7 bases left in between. CDR3 length: 13 amino acids. Germline V gives CDR1 LNHNV, CDR2 YYDKDF (reference sequence).

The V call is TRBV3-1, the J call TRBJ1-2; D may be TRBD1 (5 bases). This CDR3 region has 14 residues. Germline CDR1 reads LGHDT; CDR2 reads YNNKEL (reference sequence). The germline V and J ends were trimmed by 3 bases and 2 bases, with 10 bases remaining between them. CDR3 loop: CASSQGRANYGYTF. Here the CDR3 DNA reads TGTGCCAGCAGCCAGGGCAGGGCGAACTATGGCTACACCTTC.

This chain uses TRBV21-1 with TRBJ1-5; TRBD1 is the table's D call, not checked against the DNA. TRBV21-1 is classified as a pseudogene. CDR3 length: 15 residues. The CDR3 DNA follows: TGTGCCAGCAGCAAAACTGGCAGGGGCAGTCAGCCCCAGCATTTT. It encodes CASSKTGRGSQPQHF.

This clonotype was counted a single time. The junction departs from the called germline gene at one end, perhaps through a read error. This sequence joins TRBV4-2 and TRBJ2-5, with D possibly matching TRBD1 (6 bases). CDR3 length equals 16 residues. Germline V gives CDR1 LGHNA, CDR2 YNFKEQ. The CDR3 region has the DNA TGTGCCAGCAGCCCCGTCGAGGGGGTCATCCAAGAGGCCCAGTACTTC. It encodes CASSPVEGVIQEAQYF.

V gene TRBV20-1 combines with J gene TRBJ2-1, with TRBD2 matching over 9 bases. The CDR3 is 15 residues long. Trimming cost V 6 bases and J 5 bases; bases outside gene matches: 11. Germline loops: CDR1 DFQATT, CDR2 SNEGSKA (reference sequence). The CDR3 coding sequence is TGCAGTGCCGGGACCCCTAGCGGGGTTAACAATGAGCAGTTCTTC. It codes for CSAGTPSGVNNEQFF.

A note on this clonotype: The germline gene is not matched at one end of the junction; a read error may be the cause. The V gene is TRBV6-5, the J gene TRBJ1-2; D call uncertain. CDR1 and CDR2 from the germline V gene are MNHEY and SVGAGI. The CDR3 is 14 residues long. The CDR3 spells CASSDSEADYGYTF. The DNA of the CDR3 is TGTGCCAGCAGTGACTCGGAAGCAGACTATGGCTACACCTTC.